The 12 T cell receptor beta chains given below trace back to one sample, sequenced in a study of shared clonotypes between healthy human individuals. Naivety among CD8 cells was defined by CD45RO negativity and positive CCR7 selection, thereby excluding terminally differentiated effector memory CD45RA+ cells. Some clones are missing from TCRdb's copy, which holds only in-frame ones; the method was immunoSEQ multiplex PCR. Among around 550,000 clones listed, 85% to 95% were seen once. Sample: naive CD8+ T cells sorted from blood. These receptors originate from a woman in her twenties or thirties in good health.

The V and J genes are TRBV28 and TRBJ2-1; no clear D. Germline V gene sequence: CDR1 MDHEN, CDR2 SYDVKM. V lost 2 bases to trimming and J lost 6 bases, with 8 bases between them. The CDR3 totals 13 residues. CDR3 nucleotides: TGTGCCAGCAGTTTACAACCAATCAATGAGCAGTTCTTC. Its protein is CASSLQPINEQFF.

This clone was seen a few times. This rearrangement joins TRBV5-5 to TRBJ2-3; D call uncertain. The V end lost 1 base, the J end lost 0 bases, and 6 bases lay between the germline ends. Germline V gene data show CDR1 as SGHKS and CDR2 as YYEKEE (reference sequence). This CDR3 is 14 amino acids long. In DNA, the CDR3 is TGTGCCAGCAGCTTGCTTAGGAGCACAGATACGCAGTATTTT. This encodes CASSLLRSTDTQYF. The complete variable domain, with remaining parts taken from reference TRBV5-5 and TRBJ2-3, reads DAGVTQSPTHLIKTRGQQVTLRCSPISGHKSVSWYQQVLGQGPQFIFQYYEKEERGRGNFPDRFSARQFPNYSSELNVNALLLGDSALYLCASSLLRSTDTQYFGPGTRLTVL.

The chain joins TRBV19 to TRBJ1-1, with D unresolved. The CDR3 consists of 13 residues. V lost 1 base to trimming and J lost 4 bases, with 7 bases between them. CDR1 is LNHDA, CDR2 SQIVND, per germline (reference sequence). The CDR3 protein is CASSIVAGTEAFF. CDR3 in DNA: TGTGCCAGTAGTATAGTCGCCGGCACTGAAGCTTTCTTT.

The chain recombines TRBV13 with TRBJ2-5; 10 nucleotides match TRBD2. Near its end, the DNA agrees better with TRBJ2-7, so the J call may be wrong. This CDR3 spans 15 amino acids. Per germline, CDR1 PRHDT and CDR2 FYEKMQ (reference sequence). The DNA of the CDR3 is TGTGCCAGCAGCACGGGACTAGCGCCGACCTACGAGCAGTACTTC. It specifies CASSTGLAPTYEQYF.

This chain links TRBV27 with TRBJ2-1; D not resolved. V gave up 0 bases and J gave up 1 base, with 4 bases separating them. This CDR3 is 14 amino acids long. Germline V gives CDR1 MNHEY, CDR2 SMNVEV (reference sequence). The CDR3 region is CASSLSTSYNEQFF. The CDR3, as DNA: TGTGCCAGCAGTTTATCGACGTCCTACAATGAGCAGTTCTTC.

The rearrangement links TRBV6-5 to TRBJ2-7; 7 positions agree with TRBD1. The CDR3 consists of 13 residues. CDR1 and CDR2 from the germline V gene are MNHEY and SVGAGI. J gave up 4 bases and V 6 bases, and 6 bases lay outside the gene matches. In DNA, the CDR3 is TGTGCCAGCAGACACAGGGGAAAGTACGAGCAGTACTTC. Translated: CASRHRGKYEQYF.

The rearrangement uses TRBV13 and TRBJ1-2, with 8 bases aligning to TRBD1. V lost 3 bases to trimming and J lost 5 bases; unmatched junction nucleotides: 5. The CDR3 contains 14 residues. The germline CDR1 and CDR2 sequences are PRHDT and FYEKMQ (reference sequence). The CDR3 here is CASSFRTGGYGYTF. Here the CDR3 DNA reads TGTGCCAGCAGCTTCAGAACAGGGGGGTATGGCTACACCTTC.

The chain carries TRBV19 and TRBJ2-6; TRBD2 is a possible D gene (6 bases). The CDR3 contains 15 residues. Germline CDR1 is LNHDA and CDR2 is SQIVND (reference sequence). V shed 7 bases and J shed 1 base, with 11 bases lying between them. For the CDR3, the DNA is TGTGCCAGTAAAGGTAGCGGTTCTGGGGCCAACGTCCTGACTTTC. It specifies CASKGSGSGANVLTF.

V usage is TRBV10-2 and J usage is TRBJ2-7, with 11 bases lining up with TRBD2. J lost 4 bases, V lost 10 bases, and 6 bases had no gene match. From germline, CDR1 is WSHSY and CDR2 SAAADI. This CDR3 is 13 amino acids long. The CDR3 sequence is CATETSGSYEQYF. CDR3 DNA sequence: TGCGCCACTGAAACTAGCGGGAGTTACGAGCAGTACTTC.

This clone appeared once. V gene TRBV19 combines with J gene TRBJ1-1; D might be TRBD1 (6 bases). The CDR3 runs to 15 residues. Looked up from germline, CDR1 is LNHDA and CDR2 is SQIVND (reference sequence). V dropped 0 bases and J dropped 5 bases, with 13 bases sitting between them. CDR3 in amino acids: CASSIEGQGVTEAFF. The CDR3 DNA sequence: TGTGCCAGTAGTATAGAGGGACAAGGAGTAACTGAAGCTTTCTTT.

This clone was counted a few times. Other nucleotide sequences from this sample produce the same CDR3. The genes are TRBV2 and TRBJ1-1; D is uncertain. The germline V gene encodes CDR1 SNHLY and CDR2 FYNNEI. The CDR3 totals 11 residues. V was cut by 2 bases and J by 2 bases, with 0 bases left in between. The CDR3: CASSENTEAFF. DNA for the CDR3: TGTGCCAGCAGTGAAAACACTGAAGCTTTCTTT.

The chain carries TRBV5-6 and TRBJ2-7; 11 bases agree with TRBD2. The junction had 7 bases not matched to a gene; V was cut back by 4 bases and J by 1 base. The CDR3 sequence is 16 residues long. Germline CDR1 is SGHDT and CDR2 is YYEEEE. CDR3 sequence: CASSLHRLAGSYEQYF. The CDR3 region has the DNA TGTGCCAGCAGCCTACACCGACTAGCGGGGTCCTACGAGCAGTACTTC.